This entry features one TCR beta chain sequence. What it binds is not known. No DNA is given; TCRdb re-called the 5' RACE reads and lists each CDR3 protein once. The listing contains more than 300,000 distinct CDR3 sequences. The sample comes from a study of monozygotic twins with inflammatory bowel disease. Study-level findings and limits: Reduced clonotype sharing with other individuals was observed in IBD patients relative to healthy twins, especially with disease activity. Varied immunosuppressive treatments among patients may have increased repertoire variability. Whereas healthy co-twins had higher TCRbeta diversity (inverse Simpson), IBD patients had lower diversity.

The germline CDR1 and CDR2 sequences are SGHTA and FQGNSA. CDR3 length: 13 amino acids. This TCR was recovered from a human donor with ulcerative colitis or Crohn's disease, or a healthy co-twin of an affected twin (not recorded which). The sequenced material came from blood. The rearrangement joins TRBV7-2 to TRBJ1-5. The CDR3 loop reads CASSWGVNQPQHF. Full variable domain (rest looked up from reference TRBV7-2 and TRBJ1-5): GAGVSQSPSNKVTEKGKDVELRCDPISGHTALYWYRQSLGQGLEFLIYFQGNSAPDKSGLPSDRFSAERTGGSVSTLTIQRTQQEDSAVYLCASSWGVNQPQHFGDGTRLSIL.